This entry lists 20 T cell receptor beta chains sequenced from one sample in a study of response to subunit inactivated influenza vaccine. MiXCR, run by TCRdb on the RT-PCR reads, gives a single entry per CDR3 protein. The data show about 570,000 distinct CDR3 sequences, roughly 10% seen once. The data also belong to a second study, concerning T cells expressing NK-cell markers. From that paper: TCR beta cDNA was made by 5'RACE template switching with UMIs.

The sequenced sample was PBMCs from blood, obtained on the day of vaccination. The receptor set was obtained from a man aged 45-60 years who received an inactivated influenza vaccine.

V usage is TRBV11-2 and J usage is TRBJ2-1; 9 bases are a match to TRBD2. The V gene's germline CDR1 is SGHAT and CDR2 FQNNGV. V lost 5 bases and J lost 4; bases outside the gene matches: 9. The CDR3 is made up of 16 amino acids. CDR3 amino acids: CASSNRAGGSYNEQFF. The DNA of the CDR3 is TGTGCCAGCAGCAATCGAGCGGGAGGATCTTACAATGAGCAGTTCTTC.

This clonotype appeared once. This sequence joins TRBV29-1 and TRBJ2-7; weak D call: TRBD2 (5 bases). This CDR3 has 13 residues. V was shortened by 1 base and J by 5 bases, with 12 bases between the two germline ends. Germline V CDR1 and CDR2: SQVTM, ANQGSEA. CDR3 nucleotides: TGCAGCGTTGAAGCTTACGCGGGCGACGAGCAGTACTTC. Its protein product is CSVEAYAGDEQYF.

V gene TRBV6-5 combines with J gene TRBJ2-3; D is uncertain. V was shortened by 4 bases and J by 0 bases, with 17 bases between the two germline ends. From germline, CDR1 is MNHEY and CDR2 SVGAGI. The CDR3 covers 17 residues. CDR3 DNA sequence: TGTGCCAGCAGTTCCGGGCTTCTCCTCGGTAGCACAGATACGCAGTATTTT. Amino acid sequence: CASSSGLLLGSTDTQYF.

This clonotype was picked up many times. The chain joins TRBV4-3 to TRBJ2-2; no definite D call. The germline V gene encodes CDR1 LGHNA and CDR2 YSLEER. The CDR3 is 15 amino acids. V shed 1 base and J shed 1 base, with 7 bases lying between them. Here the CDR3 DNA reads TGCGCCAGCAGCCAAGGAGTTATGAACACCGGGGAGCTGTTTTTT. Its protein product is CASSQGVMNTGELFF.

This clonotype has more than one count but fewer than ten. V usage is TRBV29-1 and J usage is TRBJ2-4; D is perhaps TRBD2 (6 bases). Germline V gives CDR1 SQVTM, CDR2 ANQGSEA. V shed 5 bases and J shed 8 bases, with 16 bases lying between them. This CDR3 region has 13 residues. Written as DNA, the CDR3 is TGCAGCGTTAACGGGCTACCGGGGGACATTCAGTACTTC. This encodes CSVNGLPGDIQYF.

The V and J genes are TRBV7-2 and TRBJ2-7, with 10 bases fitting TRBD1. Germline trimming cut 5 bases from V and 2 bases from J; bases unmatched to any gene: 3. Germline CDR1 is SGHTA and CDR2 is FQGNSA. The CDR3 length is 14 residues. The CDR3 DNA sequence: TGTGCCAGCAGCATAGGACAGGGGGCCTACGAGCAGTACTTC. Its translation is CASSIGQGAYEQYF.

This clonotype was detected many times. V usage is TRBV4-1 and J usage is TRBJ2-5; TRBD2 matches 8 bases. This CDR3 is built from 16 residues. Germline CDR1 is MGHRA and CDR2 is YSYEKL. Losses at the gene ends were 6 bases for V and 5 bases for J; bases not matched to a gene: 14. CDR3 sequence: CASRGGRGGGRETQYF. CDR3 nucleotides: TGCGCCAGCAGGGGCGGTAGAGGCGGGGGGCGGGAGACCCAGTACTTC.

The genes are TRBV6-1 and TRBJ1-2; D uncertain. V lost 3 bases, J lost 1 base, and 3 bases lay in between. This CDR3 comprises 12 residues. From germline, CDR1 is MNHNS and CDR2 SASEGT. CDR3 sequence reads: CASSEVNYGYTF. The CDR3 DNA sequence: TGTGCCAGCAGTGAGGTTAACTATGGCTACACCTTC.

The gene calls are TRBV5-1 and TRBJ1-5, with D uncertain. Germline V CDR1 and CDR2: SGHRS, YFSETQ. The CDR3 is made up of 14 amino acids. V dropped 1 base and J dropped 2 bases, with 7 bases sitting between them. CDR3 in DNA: TGCGCCAGCAGCTTGAATAGCGGCAATCAGCCCCAGCATTTT. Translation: CASSLNSGNQPQHF.

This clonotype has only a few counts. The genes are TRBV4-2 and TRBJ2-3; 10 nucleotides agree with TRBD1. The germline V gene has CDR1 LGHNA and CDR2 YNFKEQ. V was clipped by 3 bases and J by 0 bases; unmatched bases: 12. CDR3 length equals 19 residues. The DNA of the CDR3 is TGTGCCAGCAGCCACCTCTGGGACAGGGGTGCTGGAAGCACAGATACGCAGTATTTT. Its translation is CASSHLWDRGAGSTDTQYF.

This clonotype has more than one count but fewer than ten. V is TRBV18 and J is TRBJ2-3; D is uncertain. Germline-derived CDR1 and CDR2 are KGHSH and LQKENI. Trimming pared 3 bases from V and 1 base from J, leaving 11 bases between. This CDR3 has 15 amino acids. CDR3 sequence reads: CASSPTLGGTDTQYF. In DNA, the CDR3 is TGTGCCAGCTCACCGACCCTAGGTGGCACAGATACGCAGTATTTT.

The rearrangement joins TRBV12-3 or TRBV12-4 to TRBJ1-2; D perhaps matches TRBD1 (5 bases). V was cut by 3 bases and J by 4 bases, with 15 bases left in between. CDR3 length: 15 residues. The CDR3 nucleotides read TGTGCCAGCAGTTTGGGGGGAGCTGCTGGCTATGGCTACACCTTC. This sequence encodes CASSLGGAAGYGYTF.

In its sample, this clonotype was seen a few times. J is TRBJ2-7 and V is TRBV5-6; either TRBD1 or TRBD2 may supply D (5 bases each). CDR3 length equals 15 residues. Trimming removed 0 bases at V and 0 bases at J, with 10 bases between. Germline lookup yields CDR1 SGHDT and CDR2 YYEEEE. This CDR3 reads CASSLEGRTSYEQYF. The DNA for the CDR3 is TGTGCCAGCAGCTTGGAGGGACGGACCTCCTACGAGCAGTACTTC.

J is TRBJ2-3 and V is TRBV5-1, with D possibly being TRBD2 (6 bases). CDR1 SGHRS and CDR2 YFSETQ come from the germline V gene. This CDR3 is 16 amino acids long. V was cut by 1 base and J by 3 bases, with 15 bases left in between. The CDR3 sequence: CASSLTSFGGTDTQYF. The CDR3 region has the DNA TGCGCCAGCAGCTTGACGAGCTTCGGGGGTACAGATACGCAGTATTTT.

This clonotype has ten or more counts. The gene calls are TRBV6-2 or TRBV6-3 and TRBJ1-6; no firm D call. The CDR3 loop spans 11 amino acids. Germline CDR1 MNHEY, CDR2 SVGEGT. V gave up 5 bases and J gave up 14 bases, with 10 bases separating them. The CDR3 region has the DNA TGTGCCAGCAGTAACCTTGTGGCCCTCCACTTT. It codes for CASSNLVALHF.

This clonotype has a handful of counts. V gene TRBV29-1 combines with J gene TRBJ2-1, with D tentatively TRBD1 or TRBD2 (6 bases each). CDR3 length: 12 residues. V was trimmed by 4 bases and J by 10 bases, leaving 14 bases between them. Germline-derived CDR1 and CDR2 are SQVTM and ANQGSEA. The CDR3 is CSVAGGQREQFF. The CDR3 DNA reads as TGCAGCGTTGCTGGGGGGCAAAGGGAGCAGTTCTTC.

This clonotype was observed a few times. The CDR3 DNA reads as TGCGCCAGCAGCTTAATGAGTCTGGGGTCAAAAGAGACCCAGTACTTC. Its translation is CASSLMSLGSKETQYF. The chain combines TRBV5-1 with TRBJ2-5; D not certain. Trimming took off 2 bases at V and 3 bases at J, with 17 bases between the two ends. CDR1 is SGHRS, CDR2 YFSETQ, per germline. The CDR3 totals 16 residues.

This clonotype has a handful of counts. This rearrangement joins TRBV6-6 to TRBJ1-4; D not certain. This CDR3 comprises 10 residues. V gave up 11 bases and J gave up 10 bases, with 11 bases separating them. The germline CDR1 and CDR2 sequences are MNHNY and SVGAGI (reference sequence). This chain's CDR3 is CASVGGKLFF. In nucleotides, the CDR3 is TGTGCCTCTGTAGGCGGAAAACTGTTTTTT.

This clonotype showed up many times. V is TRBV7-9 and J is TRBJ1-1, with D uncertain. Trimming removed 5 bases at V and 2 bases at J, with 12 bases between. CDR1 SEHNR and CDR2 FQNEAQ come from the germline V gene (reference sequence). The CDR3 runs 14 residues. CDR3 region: CASSPHTTNTEAFF. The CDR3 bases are TGTGCCAGCAGCCCCCATACAACAAACACTGAAGCTTTCTTT.

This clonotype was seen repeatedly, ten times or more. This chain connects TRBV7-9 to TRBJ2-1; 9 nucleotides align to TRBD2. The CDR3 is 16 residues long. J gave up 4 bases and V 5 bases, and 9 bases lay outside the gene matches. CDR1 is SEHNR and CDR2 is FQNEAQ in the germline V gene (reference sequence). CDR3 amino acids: CASSLSSGGLYNEQFF. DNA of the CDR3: TGTGCCAGCAGCCTATCGAGCGGGGGGCTTTACAATGAGCAGTTCTTC. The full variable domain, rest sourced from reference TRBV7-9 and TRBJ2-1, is DTGVSQNPRHKITKRGQNVTFRCDPISEHNRLYWYRQTLGQGPEFLTYFQNEAQLEKSRLLSDRFSAERPKGSFSTLEIQRTEQGDSAMYLCASSLSSGGLYNEQFFGPGTRLTVL.